This TCR beta chain was captured by sequencing in a study of cytomegalovirus exposure and HLA in healthy donors. PCR was performed using 60 Vbeta and 13 Jbeta primers. Measured with immunoSEQ multiplex PCR; TCRdb has only the in-frame clones, and not every one. Of 75,000 to 85,000 clones listed, about 78% are singletons. Germline V gene data show CDR1 as SGHRS and CDR2 as YFSETQ. The CDR3 is 16 amino acids. Trimming removed 2 bases from V and 5 bases from J; junction bases left unmatched: 9. Study-level results: Later on, a genetic analysis was performed. It linked a missense variant in DCLRE1C with V- and J-gene trimming of TCR beta. In a later analysis, an Asian-associated ancestry cluster reportedly showed fewer N-insertions than the roughly 700-donor mean. The authors later found HLA-associated TCR beta chains more clonally expanded than equally common others.

Worth noting for this clone: Its specificity is unknown.

This rearrangement joins TRBV5-1 to TRBJ1-1; 10 bases line up with TRBD1. The material sequenced was PBMCs. This sequence originates from a male donor in good health and CMV-seronegative. CDR3 sequence reads: CASSLRDRGLGTEAFF. CDR3 in DNA: TGCGCCAGCAGCTTACGGGACAGGGGTTTGGGAACTGAAGCTTTCTTT.